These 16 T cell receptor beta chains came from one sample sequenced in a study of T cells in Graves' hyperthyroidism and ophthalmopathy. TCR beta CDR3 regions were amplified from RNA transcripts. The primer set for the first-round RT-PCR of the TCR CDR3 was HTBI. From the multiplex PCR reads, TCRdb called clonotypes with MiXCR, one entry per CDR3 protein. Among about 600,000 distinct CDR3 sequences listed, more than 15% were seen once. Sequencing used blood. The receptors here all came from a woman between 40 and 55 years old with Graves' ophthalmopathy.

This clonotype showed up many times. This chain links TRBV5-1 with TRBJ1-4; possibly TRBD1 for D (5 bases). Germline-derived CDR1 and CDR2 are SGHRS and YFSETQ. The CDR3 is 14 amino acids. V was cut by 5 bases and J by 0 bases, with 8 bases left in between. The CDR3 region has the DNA TGCGCCAGCAGATCACAGGCAACTAATGAAAAACTGTTTTTT. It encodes CASRSQATNEKLFF.

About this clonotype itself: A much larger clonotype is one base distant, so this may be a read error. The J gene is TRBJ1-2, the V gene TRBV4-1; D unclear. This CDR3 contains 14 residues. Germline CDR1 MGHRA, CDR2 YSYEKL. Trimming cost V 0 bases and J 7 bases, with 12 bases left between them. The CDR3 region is CASSQDGKVSGYTF. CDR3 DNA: TGCGCCAGCAGCCAAGATGGGAAAGTTTCTGGCTACACCTTC.

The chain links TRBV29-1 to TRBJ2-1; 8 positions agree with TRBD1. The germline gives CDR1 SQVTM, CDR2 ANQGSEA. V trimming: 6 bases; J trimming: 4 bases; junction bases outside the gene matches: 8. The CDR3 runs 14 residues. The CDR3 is CSVADRGEYNEQFF. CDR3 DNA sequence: TGCAGCGTCGCAGACAGGGGAGAATACAATGAGCAGTTCTTC.

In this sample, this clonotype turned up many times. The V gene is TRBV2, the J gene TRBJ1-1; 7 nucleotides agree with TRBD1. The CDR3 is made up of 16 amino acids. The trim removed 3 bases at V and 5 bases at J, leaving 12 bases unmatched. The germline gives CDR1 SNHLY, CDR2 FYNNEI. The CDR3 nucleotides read TGTGCCAGCAGTGATGACAGGGTTTCGCTTTCGACTGAAGCTTTCTTT. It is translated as CASSDDRVSLSTEAFF.

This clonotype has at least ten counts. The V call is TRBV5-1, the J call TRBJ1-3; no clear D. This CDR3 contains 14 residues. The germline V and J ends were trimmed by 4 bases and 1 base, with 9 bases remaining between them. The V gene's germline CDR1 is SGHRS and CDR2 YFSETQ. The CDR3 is CASSPWTSGNTIYF. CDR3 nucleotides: TGCGCCAGCAGCCCATGGACTTCTGGAAACACCATATATTTT.

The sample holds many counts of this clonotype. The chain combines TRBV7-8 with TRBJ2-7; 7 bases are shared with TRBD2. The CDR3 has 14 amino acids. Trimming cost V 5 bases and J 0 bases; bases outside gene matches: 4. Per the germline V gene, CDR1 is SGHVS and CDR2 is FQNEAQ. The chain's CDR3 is CASSARDYSYEQYF. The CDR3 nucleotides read TGTGCCAGCAGCGCCCGGGACTACTCCTACGAGCAGTACTTC. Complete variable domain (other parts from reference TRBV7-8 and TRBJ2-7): GAGVSQSPRYKVAKRGQDVALRCDPISGHVSLFWYQQALGQGPEFLTYFQNEAQLDKSGLPSDRFFAERPEGSVSTLKIQRTQQEDSAVYLCASSARDYSYEQYFGPGTRLTVT.

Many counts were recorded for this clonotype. In DNA, the CDR3 is TGTGCCAGCAGCTCCTCTATCACAGATACGCAGTATTTT. Translation: CASSSSITDTQYF. The V and J genes are TRBV13 and TRBJ2-3, with unresolved D. The germline V and J ends were trimmed by 4 bases and 2 bases, with 7 bases remaining between them. This CDR3 is 13 amino acids long. Germline CDR1 PRHDT, CDR2 FYEKMQ (reference sequence).

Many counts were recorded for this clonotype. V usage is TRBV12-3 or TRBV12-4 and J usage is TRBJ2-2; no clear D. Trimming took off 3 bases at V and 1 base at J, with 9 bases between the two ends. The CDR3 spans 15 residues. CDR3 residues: CASSFKAWNTGELFF. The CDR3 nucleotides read TGTGCCAGCAGTTTCAAGGCGTGGAACACCGGGGAGCTGTTTTTT.

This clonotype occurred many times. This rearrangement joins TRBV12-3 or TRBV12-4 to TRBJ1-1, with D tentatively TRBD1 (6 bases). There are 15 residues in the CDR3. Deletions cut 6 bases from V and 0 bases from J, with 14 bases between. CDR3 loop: CASSHRDKVNTEAFF. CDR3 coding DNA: TGTGCCAGCAGCCACCGGGACAAGGTGAACACTGAAGCTTTCTTT.

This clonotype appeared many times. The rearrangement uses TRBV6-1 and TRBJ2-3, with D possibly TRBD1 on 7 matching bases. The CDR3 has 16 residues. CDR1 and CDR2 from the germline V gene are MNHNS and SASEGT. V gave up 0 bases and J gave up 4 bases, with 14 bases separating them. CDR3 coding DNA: TGTGCCAGCAGTGAAGCAGGCAGGGGGGAGGCAGATACGCAGTATTTT. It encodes CASSEAGRGEADTQYF.

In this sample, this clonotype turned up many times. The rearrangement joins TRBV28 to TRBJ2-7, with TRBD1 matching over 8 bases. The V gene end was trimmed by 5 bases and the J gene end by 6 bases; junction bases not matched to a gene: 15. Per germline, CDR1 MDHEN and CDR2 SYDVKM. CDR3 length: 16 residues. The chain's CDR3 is CASSINWGQGAVEQYF. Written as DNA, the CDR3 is TGTGCCAGCAGTATAAATTGGGGCCAGGGGGCGGTCGAGCAGTACTTC. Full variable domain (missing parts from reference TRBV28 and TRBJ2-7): DVKVTQSSRYLVKRTGEKVFLECVQDMDHENMFWYRQDPGLGLRLIYFSYDVKMKEKGDIPEGYSVSREKKERFSLILESASTNQTSMYLCASSINWGQGAVEQYFGPGTRLTVT.

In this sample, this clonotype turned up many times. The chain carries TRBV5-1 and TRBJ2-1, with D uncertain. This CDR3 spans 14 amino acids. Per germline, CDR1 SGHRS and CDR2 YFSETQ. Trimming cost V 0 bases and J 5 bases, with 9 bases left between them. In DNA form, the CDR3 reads TGCGCCAGCAGCTTGGGCGTCCCGAACAATGAGCAGTTCTTC. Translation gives CASSLGVPNNEQFF.

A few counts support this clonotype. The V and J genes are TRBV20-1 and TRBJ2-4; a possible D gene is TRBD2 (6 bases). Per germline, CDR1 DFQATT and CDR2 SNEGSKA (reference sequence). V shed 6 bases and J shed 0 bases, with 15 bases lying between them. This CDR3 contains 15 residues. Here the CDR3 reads CSAHIGGIAKNIQYF. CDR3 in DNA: TGCAGTGCGCATATTGGCGGGATAGCCAAAAACATTCAGTACTTC.

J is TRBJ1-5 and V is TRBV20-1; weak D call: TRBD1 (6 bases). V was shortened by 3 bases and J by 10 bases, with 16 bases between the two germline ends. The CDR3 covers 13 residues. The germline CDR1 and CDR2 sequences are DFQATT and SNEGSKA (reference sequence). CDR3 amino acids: CSASSAGTNPQHF. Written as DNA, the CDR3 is TGCAGTGCTAGTTCGGCAGGGACAAACCCCCAGCATTTT.

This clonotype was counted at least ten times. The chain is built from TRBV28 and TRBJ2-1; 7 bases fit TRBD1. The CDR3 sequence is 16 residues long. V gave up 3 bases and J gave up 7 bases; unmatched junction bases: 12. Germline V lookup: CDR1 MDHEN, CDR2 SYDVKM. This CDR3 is CASSFPDRVRGNEQFF. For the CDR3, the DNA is TGTGCCAGCAGTTTCCCAGACAGGGTCCGGGGTAATGAGCAGTTCTTC.

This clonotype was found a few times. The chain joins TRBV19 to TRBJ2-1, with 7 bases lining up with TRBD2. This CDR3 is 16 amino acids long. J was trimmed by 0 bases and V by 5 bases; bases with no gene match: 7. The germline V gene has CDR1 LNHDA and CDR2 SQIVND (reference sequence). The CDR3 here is CASSPRRDYSYNEQFF. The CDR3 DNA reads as TGTGCCAGTAGTCCCCGCCGGGACTACTCCTACAATGAGCAGTTCTTC.